What follows describes a single T cell receptor (beta chain). Isolated RNA was reverse transcribed into cDNA used as the sequencing template. Sequenced by immunoSEQ multiplex PCR; TCRdb stores in-frame clones only, minus some. The sample lists 200,000 to 250,000 clones, approximately 45% occurring once. The data originate from a study of CD8+ T cells in alopecia areata. Study in general: Treated patients took oral tofacitinib at 5 to 10 mg twice daily. Severity in treated patients was scored by percentage of scalp area affected.

Treatment indicated: oral pan-JAK inhibitor, 5-10 mg twice daily. The length of the CDR3 is 13 residues. V lost 9 bases and J 5 bases, leaving 16 bases between the germline ends. CDR1 is MGHRA, CDR2 YSYEKL, per germline. Sequencing used CD4+ T cells sorted from blood, obtained at approximately week 39, from a patient treated with tofacitinib. This sequence originates from a human donor with alopecia areata. The genes are TRBV4-1 and TRBJ2-5; weak D call: TRBD2 (6 bases). The CDR3 region has the DNA TGCGCCAGTGCGGGACTTGAGAGGGAGACCCAGTACTTC. This gives the protein CASAGLERETQYF.